This TCR beta chain was sequenced for a study of blood T cells in healthy people across ages. Study overall: Using template switching, researchers captured about one barcoded beta molecule for each two T cells. Findings and limits, study-wide: The study found TCR beta diversity correlated strongly with naive T cell percentage. Versus aged donors, long-lived donors had higher diversity and more naive CD4+ cells.

Every sample gave at least 6 micrograms of total RNA when it was extracted. This clonotype was counted a few times. Its antigen is unknown. The use of a sample-barcoded 5' primer and a J-beta primer mix characterized a second PCR of roughly 6 to 12 cycles. Each CDR3 protein is one row after TCRdb ran MiXCR on the 5' RACE reads. The table includes over a million distinct CDR3 sequences, 40% to 45% detected once. CDR3 length: 13 amino acids. V was clipped by 2 bases and J by 3 bases, with 8 bases between them. Per the germline V gene, CDR1 is SGDLS and CDR2 is YYNGEE. The V call is TRBV9, the J call TRBJ1-1; D gene uncertain. The receptor comes from a woman aged 18 to 35 in good health. The sequenced material came from blood. CDR3 protein: CASSVGKDTEAFF. CDR3 DNA: TGTGCCAGCAGCGTGGGCAAAGACACTGAAGCTTTCTTT. The full variable domain, with the rest looked up from reference TRBV9 and TRBJ1-1, is DSGVTQTPKHLITATGQRVTLRCSPRSGDLSVYWYQQSLDQGLQFLIQYYNGEERAKGNILERFSAQQFPDLHSELNLSSLELGDSALYFCASSVGKDTEAFFGQGTRLTVV.